These 10 T cell receptor beta chains share one sample of origin, sequenced in a study of T cell repertoires in cytomegalovirus infection. The antigens these receptors bind are not known. TCRdb reprocessed the reads with MiXCR, giving one entry per CDR3 protein. The table lists approximately 990,000 distinct CDR3 sequences, under 40% of them singletons. The sequencing here drew on cultured CD8+ T cells from PBMCs, taken from culture after CMV antigen stimulation. These receptors all come from a human donor in good health (CMV status not recorded). Some clones in this sample may be carry-over from other donors' samples.

Many counts were recorded for this clonotype. The chain is built from TRBV7-9 and TRBJ1-3; no clear D gene. The germline gives CDR1 SEHNR, CDR2 FQNEAQ (reference sequence). There are 15 residues in the CDR3. The V end was cut by 9 bases, the J end by 0 bases, with 15 bases between. Here the CDR3 DNA reads TGTGCCAGTTTTCGAGGAGGGTTCTCTGGAAACACCATATATTTT. This codes for CASFRGGFSGNTIYF. Variable domain in full (rest from reference TRBV7-9 and TRBJ1-3): DTGVSQNPRHKITKRGQNVTFRCDPISEHNRLYWYRQTLGQGPEFLTYFQNEAQLEKSRLLSDRFSAERPKGSFSTLEIQRTEQGDSAMYLCASFRGGFSGNTIYFGEGSWLTVV.

The chain links TRBV7-9 to TRBJ1-1, with D uncertain. Trimming took off 7 bases at V and 3 bases at J, with 21 bases between the two ends. The CDR3 has 16 amino acids. CDR1 and CDR2 (germline): SEHNR, FQNEAQ (reference sequence). The CDR3 DNA is TGTGCCAGCATCCCTCCCCGTTTACAGAAGGACACTGAAGCTTTCTTT. Translating gives CASIPPRLQKDTEAFF.

The J gene is TRBJ2-3, the V gene TRBV27; 10 bases map to TRBD1. The germline CDR1 and CDR2 sequences are MNHEY and SMNVEV (reference sequence). The J segment lost 5 bases and the V segment lost 1 base, leaving 6 bases of the junction unmatched. The CDR3 spans 16 residues. This chain's CDR3 is CASSLWPGTGVDTQYF. In DNA form, the CDR3 reads TGTGCCAGCAGTTTATGGCCGGGGACAGGGGTAGATACGCAGTATTTT.

V gene TRBV19 combines with J gene TRBJ1-1, with D hard to call. V shed 4 bases and J shed 1 base, with 7 bases lying between them. This CDR3 is built from 13 residues. CDR1 and CDR2 from the germline V gene are LNHDA and SQIVND (reference sequence). The CDR3 loop is CASSTIPNTEAFF. DNA of the CDR3: TGTGCCAGTAGTACAATACCGAACACTGAAGCTTTCTTT.

V gene TRBV6-6 combines with J gene TRBJ2-1; 11 positions match TRBD2. J gave up 8 bases and V 3 bases, and 6 bases lay outside the gene matches. Per germline, CDR1 MNHNY and CDR2 SVGAGI (reference sequence). This CDR3 has 15 amino acids. The CDR3 DNA follows: TGTGCCAGCAGTTATAGCGGGGGGGCCTCAGATGAGCAGTTCTTC. Amino acids: CASSYSGGASDEQFF.

The CDR3 loop reads CASSGDRASKTQYF. DNA of the CDR3: TGTGCCAGCAGCGGCGACAGGGCTTCTAAGACCCAGTACTTC. The J gene is TRBJ2-5, the V gene TRBV11-2; 7 bases align to TRBD1. Per the germline V gene, CDR1 is SGHAT and CDR2 is FQNNGV. V lost 5 bases to trimming and J lost 6 bases; unmatched junction nucleotides: 9. The CDR3 sequence is 14 residues long.

V gene TRBV9 combines with J gene TRBJ2-3, with TRBD2 as a possible D gene (6 bases). Germline-derived CDR1 and CDR2 are SGDLS and YYNGEE. This CDR3 is 13 amino acids long. V lost 3 bases, J lost 6 bases, and 11 bases lay in between. CDR3 residues: CASSGLDWDTQYF. In DNA, the CDR3 is TGTGCCAGCAGCGGACTAGATTGGGATACGCAGTATTTT.

V is TRBV9 and J is TRBJ1-1; 9 bases align to TRBD1. The length of the CDR3 is 15 residues. From germline, CDR1 is SGDLS and CDR2 YYNGEE. Unmatched junction bases numbered 4, after V lost 3 bases and J lost 1 base. For the CDR3, the DNA is TGTGCCAGCAGCGAGACAGGGGGTAAGAACACTGAAGCTTTCTTT. Its translation is CASSETGGKNTEAFF.

The chain joins TRBV27 to TRBJ1-2, with a tentative D call TRBD1 (5 bases). CDR1 and CDR2 (germline): MNHEY, SMNVEV (reference sequence). The CDR3 covers 14 residues. V was trimmed by 5 bases and J by 5 bases, leaving 15 bases between them. CDR3 sequence: CASSGGENPYGYTF. For the CDR3, the DNA is TGTGCCAGCAGTGGGGGGGAAAATCCTTATGGCTACACCTTC.

V gene TRBV6-2 or TRBV6-3 combines with J gene TRBJ1-5; D is unresolved. The length of the CDR3 is 12 residues. V lost 4 bases and J 5 bases, leaving 6 bases between the germline ends. Germline CDR1 reads MNHEY; CDR2 reads SVGEGT. The CDR3 DNA is TGTGCCAGCAGTTCGGCTTATCAGCCCCAGCATTTT. Its protein is CASSSAYQPQHF.